This T cell receptor (beta chain) stems from a study of blood T cells in healthy people across ages (dated by TCRdb to between 2014 and 2017). The study in broad terms: In model experiments, template switching captured about one uniquely barcoded TCR beta cDNA molecule for every two T cells. To avoid experimental bias, donors of different ages were distributed randomly across sequencing lanes. The donors were split into four age groups: young (average around 15 years), middle-aged (about 40), aged (over 55) and long-lived (more than 80). Using the same blood draw, the study looked at two additional independent replicas of 1 million unique cDNA reads for two donors, one aged 18 to 30 and the other aged 80 or older. Using deep sequencing normalized with unique cDNA molecular identifiers, the study measured how TCR beta repertoire diversity changes with age. Study-wide conclusions, independent of this receptor: Donor CMV infection status was unknown, potentially confounding age-related changes in expanded clonotypes. The percentage of naive T cells measured by flow cytometry correlated strongly with observed TCR beta diversity. Since profiling was done on bulk unsorted PBMCs, naive and antigen-experienced compartments could not be conclusively compared. As age increased, observed TCR beta diversity per million T cells dropped in a roughly linear way, and a significant reduction was already evident by age around 41. Total diversity estimates from one million sequenced T cells were considered lower bounds and underestimates. Compared with the aged group, the long-lived group had more naive CD4+ T cells, fewer expanded clones and increased TCR diversity, a pattern suggesting age selection.

Donors were about 36 systemically healthy Caucasian individuals from Russia aged roughly 6 to 90 years. Approximately 10 milliliters of peripheral blood were collected from each donor into EDTA-treated Vacutainer tubes. Ficoll-Paque density-gradient centrifugation was used to isolate PBMCs, with at least 7 million per sample. Trizol reagent was used to extract total RNA from the PBMCs, yielding at least 5 micrograms per sample. Naive CD45RAhigh/CD27high T cell percentages were measured by flow cytometry on a PBMC aliquot from every donor. The library was obtained by 5' RACE. The run used an Illumina HiSeq 2500. The second PCR ran for about 6 to 11 cycles and used a J-beta primer mix along with a sample-barcoded 5' primer. A unique molecular identifier was introduced onto each TCR beta cDNA molecule by a template-switch 5' adaptor carrying 12 random nucleotides. At least 2.5 million CDR3-containing paired-end reads were obtained from each sample. All of the RNA was converted into first-strand cDNA using the Mint cDNA synthesis kit, with a TRBC-specific oligonucleotide serving as the primer. Following uracil-DNA glycosylase treatment, all cDNA underwent a first 18-cycle PCR with the universal primers M1SS and BC2_uni_R. In the paper's pipeline: For normalization, 1 million high-quality reads, each with a distinct molecular identifier, were randomly selected from each sample. Reads sharing molecular identifiers were discarded rather than binned into consensus sequences. MiTCR, run with a Q25 quality threshold and the strictest error-elimination algorithm, handled CDR3 identification, clonotype clustering and error correction. A nonparametric unseen species model with Euler transformation was used to estimate lower-bound total TCR beta diversity. TCRdb applied fastp at Q25 and MiXCR to the public reads, then kept only in-frame beta chains. Each record represents a unique CDR3 protein, reported with the most common genes and DNA among its rows. The V and J calls were not made by the authors but by TCRdb's processing. This sample gives 650,000 to 1,000,000 distinct CDR3 sequences in total; about 36% of them show up just once. The leading ten clones occupy under 15% of the sample.

Notes on this clonotype: Its antigen has not been determined. Per-base qualities were not stored, and no clone one base away is much larger.

The CDR3 goes from the cysteine to the phenylalanine over 15 residues. Only the CDR3 DNA is retained, 45 bases long and in frame from the first base. Trimming at the junction amounts to 7 bases on V and 4 bases on J, and the germline ends lie 17 bases apart. The germline V gene (reference sequence) specifies LNHDA as CDR1 and SQIVND as CDR2. The sample consisted of blood. This TCR was recovered from a man between 18 and 29 years old in good health. The V and J genes are TRBV19 and TRBJ1-5; D gene: possibly TRBD1, on 6 matching bases. The sequence in DNA is TGTGCCAGTAACACAAGGACAGTTGGAAATCAGCCCCAGCATTTT. It translates as CASNTRTVGNQPQHF.